This TCR beta chain was documented in a study of blood T cell repertoires in COVID-19. Study in general: COVID-19 samples, acute and convalescent, were from the United States, Italy and Spain. T cells, B-cell-depleted T cells, or PBMCs provided the cDNA or gDNA that served as material.

Original analysis: Reference gene primer amplification gave nucleated cell count estimates. Clones were read by immunoSEQ multiplex PCR, and TCRdb kept only the in-frame ones, dropping some. That table is the source of V, J and clone size, and D and trimming were worked out from the DNA. The sample lists 160,000 or so clones, 80% to 90% seen once, with roughly 3.9% in the top ten. V lost 2 bases and J lost 2; bases outside the gene matches: 8. This CDR3 is built from 18 residues. Germline CDR1 MDHEN, CDR2 SYDVKM. The rearrangement links TRBV28 to TRBJ2-1, with 11 positions matching TRBD2. What was sequenced was peripheral blood. The clonotype originates from an older woman who had recovered from COVID-19. CDR3 loop: CASSLVTSGVVTYNEQFF. CDR3 sequence (DNA): TGTGCCAGCAGTTTAGTGACTAGCGGGGTCGTCACCTACAATGAGCAGTTCTTC.